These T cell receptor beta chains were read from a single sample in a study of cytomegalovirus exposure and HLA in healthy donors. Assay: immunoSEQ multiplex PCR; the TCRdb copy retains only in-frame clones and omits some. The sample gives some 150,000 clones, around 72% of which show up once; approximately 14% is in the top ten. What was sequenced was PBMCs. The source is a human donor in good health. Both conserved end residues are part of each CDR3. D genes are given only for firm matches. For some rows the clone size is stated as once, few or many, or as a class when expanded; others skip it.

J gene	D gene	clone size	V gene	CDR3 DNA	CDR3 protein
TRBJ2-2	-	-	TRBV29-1	TGCAGCGTTGAGAAAGGGGCGAACACCGGGGAGCTGTTTTTT	CSVEKGANTGELFF
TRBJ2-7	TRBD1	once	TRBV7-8	TGTGCCAGCAGCTTAGCGGCCCGACAGGGGGACTACGAGCAGTACTTC	CASSLAARQGDYEQYF
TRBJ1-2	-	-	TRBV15	TGTGCCACCAGCAGAGATTCGGAGAACTATGGCTACACCTTC	CATSRDSENYGYTF
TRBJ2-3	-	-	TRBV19	TGTGCCAGTTCCGTATTGGAAGCGGATGGTGATACGCAGTATTTT	CASSVLEADGDTQYF
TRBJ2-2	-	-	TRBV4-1	TGCGCCAGCACCCGAGGGGGCACCGGGGAGCTGTTTTTT	CASTRGGTGELFF
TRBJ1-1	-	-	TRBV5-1	TGCGCCAGCAGCTTCGAGGAAGGCACTGAAGCTTTCTTT	CASSFEEGTEAFF
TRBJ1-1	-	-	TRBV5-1	TGCGCCAGCAGCGCCGGACGGGGGGCTAAAGCTTTCTTT	CASSAGRGAKAFF
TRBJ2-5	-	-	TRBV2	TGTGCCAGCAGTTGGGGGGGCGGAGAGACCCAGTACTTC	CASSWGGGETQYF
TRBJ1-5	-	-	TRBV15	TGTGCCACCAGCGCCACCGGAGGACAGCTTATCAATCAGCCCCAGCATTTT	CATSATGGQLINQPQHF
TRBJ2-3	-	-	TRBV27	TGTGCCGTGAGACTAGGGTCCACAGATACGCAGTATTTT	CAVRLGSTDTQYF
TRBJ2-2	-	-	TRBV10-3	TGTGCCACTGGGACACCAGCTAAGGAGTCCGGGGAGCTGTTTTTT	CATGTPAKESGELFF
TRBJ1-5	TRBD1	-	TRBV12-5	TGTGCTAGTGGTTTGGTAGTTGGACAGGTCAATCAGCCCCAGCATTTT	CASGLVVGQVNQPQHF
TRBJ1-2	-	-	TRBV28	TGTGCCAGCAGGGACACAAGGGACTACACCTTC	CASRDTRDYTF
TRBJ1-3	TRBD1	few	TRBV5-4	TGTGCCAGCAGCTTGGCGCAACAGGGGTTTGGAAACACCATATATTTT	CASSLAQQGFGNTIYF
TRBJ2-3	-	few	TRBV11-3	TGTGCCAGCAGCTCCAGGGTCACAGATACGCAGTATTTT	CASSSRVTDTQYF
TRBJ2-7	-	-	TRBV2	TGTGCCACCCTCCGTAGACAGAATACCTACGAGCAGTACTTC	CATLRRQNTYEQYF
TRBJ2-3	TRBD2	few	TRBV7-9	TGTGCCAGCAGCTGGCGGACTAGCGGTGGCACAGATACGCAGTATTTT	CASSWRTSGGTDTQYF